This passage covers 4 T cell receptor beta chains from one sample sequenced in a study of identifying expanded T cells in peripheral blood. Repertoires were generated with immunoSEQ multiplex PCR, while TCRdb's copy carries only in-frame clones and drops some. The sample has 130,000 or so clones; around 84% are singletons. Source material: blood. The receptors shown here come from a person aged 18-70 years in good health.

This chain joins TRBV18 and TRBJ1-2; weak D call: TRBD1 (6 bases). The CDR3 runs to 14 residues. Trimming shortened V by 4 bases and J by 2 bases, and 11 bases separated the two germline ends. CDR1 is KGHSH and CDR2 is LQKENI in the germline V gene. The CDR3 reads CASSQYTGNYGYTF. The CDR3 DNA follows: TGTGCCAGCTCACAGTATACAGGGAACTATGGCTACACCTTC.

The CDR3 sequence: CASSVTGVRNSPLHF. CDR3 in DNA: TGTGCCAGCAGCGTGACAGGGGTTAGGAATTCACCCCTCCACTTT. The rearrangement uses TRBV7-3 and TRBJ1-6, with 8 nucleotides matching TRBD1. Germline values: CDR1 SGHTA, CDR2 FQGTGA. CDR3 size: 15 residues. With 5 bases clipped from V and 7 bases from J, the junction kept 7 bases outside the gene matches.

The V gene is TRBV11-1, the J gene TRBJ2-1; D unclear. Per the germline V gene, CDR1 is SGHAT and CDR2 is FQDESV (reference sequence). V was shortened by 5 bases and J by 6 bases, with 14 bases between the two germline ends. CDR3 size: 14 residues. CDR3 bases: TGTGCCAGCAGCCAGAAGAGTGGACCCAATGAGCAGTTCTTC. As protein: CASSQKSGPNEQFF. Using reference TRBV11-1 and TRBJ2-1 for the parts outside the CDR3, the full variable domain is EAEVAQSPRYKITEKSQAVAFWCDPISGHATLYWYRQILGQGPELLVQFQDESVVDDSQLPKDRFSAERLKGVDSTLKIQPAELGDSAMYLCASSQKSGPNEQFFGPGTRLTVL.

V gene TRBV6-5 combines with J gene TRBJ1-5, with D unresolved. Per germline, CDR1 MNHEY and CDR2 SVGAGI. The germline V and J ends were trimmed by 2 bases and 1 base, with 6 bases remaining between them. The CDR3 is 14 amino acids. CDR3 region: CASSYDPSNQPQHF. For the CDR3, the DNA is TGTGCCAGCAGTTACGACCCAAGCAATCAGCCCCAGCATTTT.